This is a list of T cell receptor beta chains from one sample in a study of molecular identifiers for immune sequencing clone quantification. TCRdb re-called the PCR reads through MiXCR, storing one row per CDR3 protein. The repertoire has 400,000 to 600,000 distinct CDR3 sequences, roughly 25% of them found once; the top ten carry 0.76%. The sequencing sample was made of naive CD8+ T cells from blood, with Jurkat cell RNA spiked in. These receptors were collected from a human donor in good health. Some libraries in this study had Jurkat cell RNA spiked in. CDR3s include the opening cysteine and the closing phenylalanine or tryptophan. A D gene is named only where the DNA matches it firmly. Clone size is stated in some rows and not others, as once, few, many or a class when expanded.

V,D,J,size,CDR3,DNA
TRBV6-5,TRBD1,TRBJ1-1,NA,CASSPGTGGSGVTEAFF,TGTGCCAGCAGTCCCGGGACAGGGGGTTCAGGTGTGACTGAAGCTTTCTTT
TRBV5-8,TRBD1,TRBJ2-3,few,CASSLGQGKDTQYF,TGTGCCAGCAGCTTGGGACAGGGGAAAGATACGCAGTATTTT
TRBV6-2/TRBV6-3,NA,TRBJ2-7,few,CASSYVSGHEQYF,TGTGCCAGCAGTTACGTGAGCGGGCACGAGCAGTACTTC
TRBV3-1,TRBD2,TRBJ2-3,NA,CASSPVSGLTRNTQYF,TGTGCCAGCAGCCCCGTTTCGGGACTAACGAGAAATACGCAGTATTTT
TRBV12-3/TRBV12-4,TRBD2,TRBJ2-5,NA,CASSFRGEAGETQYF,TGTGCCAGCAGTTTCCGGGGGGAAGCGGGAGAGACCCAGTACTTC
TRBV20-1,NA,TRBJ2-7,few,CSARDLTGYYEQYF,TGCAGTGCTAGAGATCTAACTGGATACTACGAGCAGTACTTC
TRBV27,NA,TRBJ1-5,NA,CTSSLYPGSNQPQHF,TGTACCAGCAGTTTGTATCCAGGGAGCAATCAGCCCCAGCATTTT
TRBV30,NA,TRBJ2-2,few,CAWSSVGVAGELFF,TGTGCCTGGAGTAGTGTAGGGGTCGCCGGGGAGCTGTTTTTT
TRBV30,NA,TRBJ2-7,many,CAWSVLAPNSYEQYF,TGTGCCTGGAGTGTACTGGCTCCCAACTCCTACGAGCAGTACTTC
TRBV7-9,TRBD2,TRBJ2-5,NA,CASSLVAVMIAGGHVQETQYF,TGTGCCAGCAGCTTAGTAGCCGTTATGATAGCGGGAGGCCATGTACAAGAGACCCAGTACTTC
TRBV6-2/TRBV6-3,TRBD2,TRBJ2-5,few,CASSYHRGTSGRTQETQYF,TGTGCCAGCAGTTACCATCGGGGTACTAGCGGGAGGACCCAAGAGACCCAGTACTTC
TRBV4-1,NA,TRBJ2-2,few,CASSHLTGELFF,TGCGCCAGCAGCCACCTAACCGGGGAGCTGTTTTTT
TRBV5-1,NA,TRBJ2-1,NA,CASSLEGLQAGTNEQFF,TGCGCCAGCAGCTTGGAGGGTTTACAGGCAGGAACGAATGAGCAGTTCTTC
TRBV6-2/TRBV6-3,NA,TRBJ2-7,many,CASSYSIEQYF,TGTGCCAGCAGTTACTCGATTGAGCAGTACTTC
TRBV12-3/TRBV12-4,NA,TRBJ1-5,few,CASSLSRGAQPQHF,TGTGCCAGCAGTTTAAGCAGGGGAGCTCAGCCCCAGCATTTT
TRBV14,NA,TRBJ2-2,once,CAGSQGGELFF,TGTGCCGGCAGCCAAGGCGGGGAGCTGTTTTTT
TRBV12-3/TRBV12-4,TRBD1,TRBJ2-3,NA,CASSLDRVGDTQYF,TGTGCCAGCAGCCTGGACAGGGTTGGAGATACGCAGTATTTT
TRBV7-9,NA,TRBJ2-7,few,CASSSPRNSFEQYF,TGTGCCAGCAGCTCGCCCAGAAATTCTTTCGAGCAGTACTTC
TRBV19,NA,TRBJ2-5,few,CASSIQGYQETQYF,TGTGCCAGTAGTATACAGGGTTACCAAGAGACCCAGTACTTC
TRBV3-1,NA,TRBJ2-2,NA,CASSTPGHITGELFF,TGTGCCAGCAGCACCCCGGGACACATCACCGGGGAGCTGTTTTTT
TRBV29-1,NA,TRBJ2-5,NA,CSARGRNQETQYF,TGCAGCGCCCGGGGACGGAACCAAGAGACCCAGTACTTC
TRBV6-5,NA,TRBJ2-7,many,CASSYSGTSYEQYF,TGTGCCAGCAGTTACTCTGGGACTTCCTACGAGCAGTACTTC
TRBV5-4,NA,TRBJ1-2,many,CASSLVGNYGYTF,TGTGCCAGCAGCTTGGTGGGGAACTATGGCTACACCTTC
TRBV30,TRBD1,TRBJ1-1,NA,CAWRGTGGEAFF,TGTGCCTGGAGGGGGACAGGGGGCGAAGCTTTCTTT
TRBV20-1,TRBD1,TRBJ2-7,once,CSARGKTGGSYEQYF,TGCAGTGCTAGAGGCAAGACAGGGGGCTCCTACGAGCAGTACTTC
TRBV9,NA,TRBJ2-2,NA,CASSSPFRPGELFF,TGTGCCAGCAGCAGCCCCTTTAGGCCCGGGGAGCTGTTTTTT
TRBV24-1,NA,TRBJ2-1,once,CTTSDLLGGPEQFF,TGTACCACCAGTGATTTGCTCGGCGGTCCCGAGCAGTTCTTC
TRBV3-1,TRBD2,TRBJ2-1,NA,CASSSQGGGSSHNEQFF,TGTGCCAGCAGCTCACAAGGCGGCGGGAGTTCCCACAATGAGCAGTTCTTC
TRBV4-2,NA,TRBJ2-1,few,CASSHSQGDEQFF,TGTGCCAGCAGCCACTCACAGGGAGATGAGCAGTTCTTC
TRBV12-3/TRBV12-4,NA,TRBJ2-3,many,CASSLKDKPSTDTQYF,TGTGCCAGCAGTCTCAAGGACAAGCCTAGCACAGATACGCAGTATTTT
TRBV7-9,TRBD1,TRBJ2-7,NA,CASSTPLRDRVTYEQYF,TGTGCCAGCAGCACCCCCTTACGGGACAGGGTTACCTACGAGCAGTACTTC